The entry below describes one T cell receptor beta chain. Its target is not known. The data are from a study of OX40 agonist ivuxolimab in advanced cancers. General observations from the study: Expanded clones were, on average, more numerous among CD8+ T cells than CD4+. At 0.1 to 3.0 mg/kg, CD4+ and CD8+ blood T cells expanded clonally by week 6. The study found among the lowest clonal expansion in partial responders at 0.1-3.0 mg/kg. The antigen specificity of the peripheral T cells (those that were expanded) was not determined.

Only in-frame clones appear in the TCRdb table, and some are missing; sequencing was by immunoSEQ multiplex PCR. Among about 51,000 clones listed, about 85% were seen once. The clonotype originates from an adult with an advanced solid tumor such as melanoma, head and neck, liver or kidney cancer. The source material was CD4+ or CD8+ T cells sorted from blood, sampled in a trial of the OX40 agonist ivuxolimab.

This CDR3 reads CASSQLGSSGRYEQFF. The CDR3 DNA reads as TGCGCCAGCAGCCAATTAGGGTCTAGCGGGAGGTATGAGCAGTTCTTC. The V call is TRBV4-1, the J call TRBJ2-1; the match to TRBD2 covers 11 bases. Germline CDR1 MGHRA, CDR2 YSYEKL. The CDR3 is made up of 16 amino acids. V trimming: 2 bases; J trimming: 8 bases; junction bases outside the gene matches: 8.